This note documents a single T cell receptor (beta chain) sequence. Samples were taken at baseline and on day 1 of cycles 4 and 7. Profiling relied on immunoSEQ multiplex PCR, and the TCRdb table lists in-frame clones only, not all of them. The table includes about 68,000 clones, around four fifths detected once. The data originate from a study of OX40 agonist ivuxolimab in advanced cancers. Study-wide background: Patients received ivuxolimab, an intravenous treatment, every 2 weeks at 0.01 to 10 mg/kg. Patients assigned to dose escalation were diagnosed with hepatocellular carcinoma, melanoma, renal cell or head and neck cancer.

The CDR3 covers 12 residues. Trimming stripped 5 bases from V and 4 bases from J, with 6 bases between. From germline, CDR1 is MGHDK and CDR2 SYGVNS. The clonotype originates from an adult with an advanced solid tumor such as melanoma, head and neck, liver or kidney cancer. Specimen: CD4+ or CD8+ T cells sorted from blood, collected in a trial of the OX40 agonist ivuxolimab. This chain joins TRBV25-1 and TRBJ1-5; the D gene is possibly TRBD1 (6 bases). The CDR3 loop reads CASSQGNQPQHF. CDR3 in DNA: TGTGCCAGCAGTCAGGGGAATCAGCCCCAGCATTTT.